These 32 T cell receptor beta chains share one sample of origin, sequenced in a study of T cell repertoires in cytomegalovirus infection. Via MiXCR, TCRdb re-called the reads, giving one row per CDR3 protein. The sample includes just under 500,000 distinct CDR3 sequences, around 30% seen only once; the top ten take roughly 17%. No antigen has been assigned to these receptors. The starting material was cultured PBMCs, obtained from culture after CMV antigen stimulation. The receptors stem from a human donor in good health (CMV status not recorded). Some clones in this sample may be carry-over from other donors' samples.

This chain connects TRBV12-3 or TRBV12-4 to TRBJ2-1, with TRBD2 matching over 7 bases. With V trimmed by 5 bases and J by 7 bases, 5 bases remained unmatched. There are 13 residues in the CDR3. CDR3 protein: CASSPWEGNEQFF. The DNA for the CDR3 is TGTGCCAGCAGTCCGTGGGAGGGGAATGAGCAGTTCTTC.

This clonotype was picked up a small number of times. The chain carries TRBV24-1 and TRBJ2-1; 10 bases are a match to TRBD2. Germline V gene sequence: CDR1 KGHDR, CDR2 SFDVKD. The CDR3 runs to 19 residues. V dropped 8 bases and J dropped 2; count of bases not matched to a gene: 17. CDR3 sequence: CATTFLGSGRPGPYNEQFF. CDR3 DNA sequence: TGTGCCACCACCTTTTTGGGTAGCGGGAGGCCCGGACCCTACAATGAGCAGTTCTTC.

The rearrangement uses TRBV7-2 and TRBJ1-3; D possibly corresponds to TRBD1 (5 bases). The CDR3 consists of 15 residues. The germline gives CDR1 SGHTA, CDR2 FQGNSA. The V end lost 6 bases, the J end lost 1 base, and 13 bases lay between the germline ends. DNA for the CDR3: TGTGCCAGCAGAAACAGGCAGTCGTCTGGAAACACCATATATTTT. Protein sequence: CASRNRQSSGNTIYF. The full variable domain, with the rest looked up from reference TRBV7-2 and TRBJ1-3, is GAGVSQSPSNKVTEKGKDVELRCDPISGHTALYWYRQSLGQGLEFLIYFQGNSAPDKSGLPSDRFSAERTGGSVSTLTIQRTQQEDSAVYLCASRNRQSSGNTIYFGEGSWLTVV.

The chain is built from TRBV18 and TRBJ1-1; 7 bases are shared with TRBD1. After removal of 3 bases from V and 5 bases from J, the junction contained 12 bases not matched to a gene. The CDR3 totals 16 residues. Germline-derived CDR1 and CDR2 are KGHSH and LQKENI. The CDR3 DNA reads as TGTGCCAGCTCACCCCCCACCTCACAGGGGTTGACTGAAGCTTTCTTT. Protein product: CASSPPTSQGLTEAFF.

This clonotype has a handful of counts. This sequence joins TRBV7-8 and TRBJ1-2; 7 positions agree with TRBD1. Per the germline V gene, CDR1 is SGHVS and CDR2 is FQNEAQ. The junction had 12 bases not matched to a gene; V was cut back by 5 bases and J by 3 bases. CDR3 length equals 16 residues. The CDR3 bases are TGTGCCAGCAGCCCCAGGGGAGGGGGCGGTCACTATGGCTACACCTTC. Amino acid sequence: CASSPRGGGGHYGYTF.

This clonotype was seen just once. This rearrangement joins TRBV7-4 to TRBJ2-3; 8 nucleotides match TRBD2. The germline V gene has CDR1 SGHVT and CDR2 SQSDAQ. The trim removed 1 base at V and 2 bases at J, leaving 8 bases unmatched. This CDR3 is 17 amino acids long. DNA for the CDR3: TGTGCCAGCAGCTTAGAGCCGCGCGGGGGGACCACAGATACGCAGTATTTT. It codes for CASSLEPRGGTTDTQYF.

Ten or more counts support this clonotype. This chain joins TRBV7-2 and TRBJ1-2, with D hard to call. The CDR3 has 14 residues. Germline assignment: CDR1 SGHTA and CDR2 FQGNSA. Trimming removed 2 bases at V and 8 bases at J, with 15 bases between. In nucleotides, the CDR3 is TGTGCCAGCAGCTTAAATTCAGCGGGATGGGGCTACACCTTC. Its protein is CASSLNSAGWGYTF.

This clonotype has ten or more counts. The chain couples TRBV19 to TRBJ2-1; 11 bases are a match to TRBD2. CDR1 LNHDA and CDR2 SQIVND come from the germline V gene (reference sequence). The length of the CDR3 is 15 residues. The V gene end was trimmed by 5 bases and the J gene end by 9 bases; junction bases not matched to a gene: 9. DNA for the CDR3: TGTGCCAGTAGTCAGGGTAGCGGGAGGGCCCGTGAGCAGTTCTTC. It translates to CASSQGSGRAREQFF.

The chain carries TRBV9 and TRBJ2-1; the match to TRBD2 covers 14 bases. Germline V gene lookup returns CDR1 SGDLS and CDR2 YYNGEE. The trim removed 0 bases at V and 1 base at J, leaving 3 bases unmatched. The CDR3 length is 18 residues. CDR3 nucleotides: TGTGCCAGCAGCGTAGGGGGACTAGCGGGAGTATCCTACAATGAGCAGTTCTTC. Translation: CASSVGGLAGVSYNEQFF.

Here the CDR3 DNA reads TGCAGCGCTCTGGGACAGGGTCTCCACGAGCAGTACTTC. As protein: CSALGQGLHEQYF. The chain combines TRBV29-1 with TRBJ2-7; TRBD1 matches 9 bases. In germline, CDR1 is SQVTM, CDR2 ANQGSEA. V lost 7 bases, J lost 5 bases, and 9 bases stayed unmatched. The CDR3 has 13 amino acids.

Concerning this clonotype: Germline and junction disagree at one end, which may indicate a read error. J is TRBJ1-5 and V is TRBV6-2 or TRBV6-3, with 7 bases lining up with TRBD1. This CDR3 contains 14 residues. Germline V lookup: CDR1 MNHEY, CDR2 SVGEGT. The CDR3 spells CASSPRQGAQPQQF. In DNA form, the CDR3 reads TGTGCCAGCAGTCCCCGACAGGGAGCTCAGCCCCAGCAGTTT.

This clonotype was observed a handful of times. V gene TRBV10-3 combines with J gene TRBJ2-7; 8 positions agree with TRBD2. The ends lost 6 bases at V and 5 bases at J; junction bases unmatched: 12. This CDR3 is built from 15 residues. CDR1 is ENHRY and CDR2 is SYGVKD in the germline V gene. CDR3 sequence: CAISEGGKAGDEQYV. In nucleotides, the CDR3 is TGTGCCATCAGCGAAGGGGGGAAAGCGGGGGACGAGCAGTACGTC.

The chain links TRBV7-2 to TRBJ2-6; a possible D gene is TRBD1 (5 bases). This CDR3 has 14 residues. V was clipped by 8 bases and J by 0 bases, with 8 bases between them. Germline CDR1 reads SGHTA; CDR2 reads FQGNSA. In DNA, the CDR3 is TGTGCCAGCGACAGAAACTCTGGGGCCAACGTCCTGACTTTC. Translating it yields CASDRNSGANVLTF.

This clonotype was observed a few times. The chain carries TRBV11-3 and TRBJ2-5; TRBD1 might be the D (5 bases). The germline V gene has CDR1 SGHNT and CDR2 YENEEA. V was cut by 6 bases and J by 1 base, with 9 bases left in between. This CDR3 region has 13 residues. The CDR3 sequence is CASRGASQETQYF. The CDR3 DNA follows: TGTGCCAGCAGAGGGGCTAGCCAAGAGACCCAGTACTTC.

This chain joins TRBV27 and TRBJ2-1, with TRBD2 matching over 13 bases. J was trimmed by 7 bases and V by 6 bases; bases with no gene match: 6. Germline CDR1 reads MNHEY; CDR2 reads SMNVEV (reference sequence). The CDR3 covers 15 residues. CDR3 region: CASSRTSGSLNEQFF. Written as DNA, the CDR3 is TGTGCCAGCAGCCGGACTAGCGGGAGTCTTAATGAGCAGTTCTTC.

The CDR3 region is CASSLRRAGELFF. CDR3 in DNA: TGTGCCAGCAGCTTACGGAGGGCCGGGGAGCTGTTTTTT. The gene calls are TRBV11-2 and TRBJ2-2; TRBD2 is a possible D gene (6 bases). V lost 2 bases and J lost 6, with 7 bases in between. This CDR3 is built from 13 residues. Looked up from germline, CDR1 is SGHAT and CDR2 is FQNNGV. Full variable domain (outside the CDR3, taken from reference TRBV11-2 and TRBJ2-2): EAGVAQSPRYKIIEKRQSVAFWCNPISGHATLYWYQQILGQGPKLLIQFQNNGVVDDSQLPKDRFSAERLKGVDSTLKIQPAKLEDSAVYLCASSLRRAGELFFGEGSRLTVL.

This clonotype was seen ten or more times. The chain couples TRBV10-3 to TRBJ2-3; 9 bases match TRBD1. Germline V CDR1 and CDR2: ENHRY, SYGVKD. The CDR3 is 15 residues long. V lost 10 bases, J lost 0 bases, and 8 bases stayed unmatched. The chain's CDR3 is CATKLDRGSTDTQYF. In DNA, the CDR3 is TGTGCCACCAAGTTGGACAGGGGCAGCACAGATACGCAGTATTTT.

In its sample, this clonotype was seen a few times. The chain couples TRBV6-2 or TRBV6-3 to TRBJ2-7; a weak D match, TRBD2 (6 bases). This CDR3 is 16 amino acids long. The germline V and J ends were trimmed by 4 bases and 0 bases, with 16 bases remaining between them. Germline V gives CDR1 MNHEY, CDR2 SVGEGT. CDR3 region: CASSSPGLPDSYEQYF. CDR3 DNA sequence: TGTGCCAGCAGTTCCCCGGGACTCCCGGACTCCTACGAGCAGTACTTC.

The V and J genes are TRBV7-9 and TRBJ1-2; no clear D. The V gene lost 1 base and the J gene lost 1 base, with 7 bases spanning the gap. The germline CDR1 and CDR2 sequences are SEHNR and FQNEAQ (reference sequence). This CDR3 is 14 amino acids long. The CDR3 here is CASSLDWDNYGYTF. CDR3 DNA: TGTGCCAGCAGCTTAGATTGGGATAACTATGGCTACACCTTC.

This clonotype has at least ten counts. The chain has TRBV7-2 and TRBJ2-3; 16 bases are shared with TRBD2. The CDR3 consists of 16 residues. Germline trimming cut 5 bases from V and 6 bases from J; bases unmatched to any gene: 5. Germline loops: CDR1 SGHTA, CDR2 FQGNSA. CDR3 in DNA: TGTGCCAGCAGCCTGGGACTAGCGGGAGGGCTGGATACGCAGTATTTT. Protein: CASSLGLAGGLDTQYF.

The V gene is TRBV7-2, the J gene TRBJ2-7; no clear D. Per the germline V gene, CDR1 is SGHTA and CDR2 is FQGNSA. V was cut by 8 bases and J by 0 bases, with 5 bases left in between. This CDR3 has 11 residues. CDR3: CASGPSYEQYF. As DNA, the CDR3 is TGTGCCAGCGGCCCCTCCTACGAGCAGTACTTC.

The genes are TRBV6-2 or TRBV6-3 and TRBJ2-7, with 11 nucleotides matching TRBD2. The CDR3 consists of 19 residues. Germline V lookup: CDR1 MNHEY, CDR2 SVGEGT. Trimming cost V 6 bases and J 0 bases; bases outside gene matches: 16. CDR3 residues: CASRARGNVTSGVSYEQYV. The CDR3 DNA is TGTGCCAGCAGAGCCCGCGGCAACGTGACTAGCGGGGTCTCCTACGAGCAGTACGTC.

This clonotype was found many times. The rearrangement joins TRBV7-2 to TRBJ1-5; unclear D gene. Germline loops: CDR1 SGHTA, CDR2 FQGNSA. This CDR3 region has 15 residues. Trimming removed 5 bases from V and 0 bases from J, with 11 bases in between. The chain's CDR3 is CASSPFGVSNQPQHF. CDR3 nucleotide sequence: TGTGCCAGCAGCCCCTTTGGGGTTAGCAATCAGCCCCAGCATTTT.

CDR3 DNA sequence: TGTGCCAGCGGGGACAGGGGCAATGAGCAGTTCTTC. Encoded protein: CASGDRGNEQFF. The chain employs TRBV6-6 and TRBJ2-1; 10 bases align to TRBD1. Germline assignment: CDR1 MNHNY and CDR2 SVGAGI (reference sequence). The length of the CDR3 is 12 residues. V lost 8 bases to trimming and J lost 6 bases; unmatched junction nucleotides: 1.

This clonotype has only a few counts. The V and J genes are TRBV19 and TRBJ1-4; TRBD1 is a possible D gene (5 bases). The germline CDR1 and CDR2 sequences are LNHDA and SQIVND (reference sequence). This CDR3 spans 13 amino acids. V dropped 10 bases and J dropped 8 bases, with 17 bases sitting between them. The chain's CDR3 is CATGAQRDEKLFF. For the CDR3, the DNA is TGTGCCACCGGGGCACAGCGGGACGAAAAACTGTTTTTT. The full variable domain, with the rest looked up from reference TRBV19 and TRBJ1-4, is DGGITQSPKYLFRKEGQNVTLSCEQNLNHDAMYWYRQDPGQGLRLIYYSQIVNDFQKGDIAEGYSVSREKKESFPLTVTSAQKNPTAFYLCATGAQRDEKLFFGSGTQLSVL.

The V and J genes are TRBV7-9 and TRBJ2-2, with TRBD1 matching 9 bases. The J segment lost 5 bases and the V segment lost 0 bases, leaving 7 bases of the junction unmatched. CDR3 length: 17 amino acids. Germline assignment: CDR1 SEHNR and CDR2 FQNEAQ (reference sequence). The CDR3 reads CASSLATQGAWTGELFF. The CDR3 DNA reads TGTGCCAGCAGCTTAGCAACACAGGGGGCATGGACCGGGGAGCTGTTTTTT. The full variable domain, with the rest looked up from reference TRBV7-9 and TRBJ2-2, is DTGVSQNPRHKITKRGQNVTFRCDPISEHNRLYWYRQTLGQGPEFLTYFQNEAQLEKSRLLSDRFSAERPKGSFSTLEIQRTEQGDSAMYLCASSLATQGAWTGELFFGEGSRLTVL.

This rearrangement joins TRBV7-8 to TRBJ2-4; 8 nucleotides agree with TRBD1. CDR3 length: 16 residues. J was trimmed by 0 bases and V by 5 bases; bases with no gene match: 6. The germline gives CDR1 SGHVS, CDR2 FQNEAQ. CDR3 residues: CASSPGQGIAKNIQYF. In nucleotides, the CDR3 is TGTGCCAGCAGCCCCGGACAGGGAATAGCCAAAAACATTCAGTACTTC.

The rearrangement joins TRBV2 to TRBJ2-7, with 10 bases fitting TRBD2. There are 14 residues in the CDR3. With V trimmed by 6 bases and J by 2 bases, 4 bases remained unmatched. Germline CDR1 and CDR2: SNHLY and FYNNEI. CDR3: CASRASGRTYEQYV. The DNA for the CDR3 is TGTGCCAGCAGGGCTAGCGGGAGAACCTACGAGCAGTACGTC.

This chain joins TRBV27 and TRBJ2-1, with TRBD2 matching 11 bases. Unmatched junction bases numbered 4, after V lost 5 bases and J lost 4 bases. CDR3 size: 15 residues. Germline V CDR1 and CDR2: MNHEY, SMNVEV (reference sequence). This CDR3 is CASSPTSGIYNEQFF. DNA of the CDR3: TGTGCCAGCAGTCCGACTAGCGGGATTTACAATGAGCAGTTCTTC.

CDR3 in amino acids: CASSQELRTSGSYEQYF. Here the CDR3 DNA reads TGTGCCAGCAGCCAGGAGCTCCGGACTAGCGGAAGCTACGAGCAGTACTTC. V is TRBV4-2 and J is TRBJ2-7; 10 bases match TRBD2. Losses at the gene ends were 3 bases for V and 3 bases for J; bases not matched to a gene: 11. Germline CDR1 reads LGHNA; CDR2 reads YNFKEQ. This CDR3 is 17 amino acids long.

This clonotype showed up many times. This rearrangement joins TRBV7-2 to TRBJ2-7, with 8 bases fitting TRBD2. Germline-derived CDR1 and CDR2 are SGHTA and FQGNSA. Losses at the gene ends were 5 bases for V and 0 bases for J; bases not matched to a gene: 12. CDR3 length: 17 residues. The CDR3 DNA follows: TGTGCCAGCAGCCTAGGAACTACTAGCGGACCCTCCTACGAGCAGTACTTC. This codes for CASSLGTTSGPSYEQYF.

This chain joins TRBV19 and TRBJ2-7, with D hard to call. Germline lookup yields CDR1 LNHDA and CDR2 SQIVND (reference sequence). This CDR3 has 12 amino acids. The V end was cut by 5 bases, the J end by 7 bases, with 12 bases between. The CDR3 DNA sequence: TGTGCCAGTAGTCCGCCCGGTGGGGAGCAGTACGTC. Its translation: CASSPPGGEQYV.